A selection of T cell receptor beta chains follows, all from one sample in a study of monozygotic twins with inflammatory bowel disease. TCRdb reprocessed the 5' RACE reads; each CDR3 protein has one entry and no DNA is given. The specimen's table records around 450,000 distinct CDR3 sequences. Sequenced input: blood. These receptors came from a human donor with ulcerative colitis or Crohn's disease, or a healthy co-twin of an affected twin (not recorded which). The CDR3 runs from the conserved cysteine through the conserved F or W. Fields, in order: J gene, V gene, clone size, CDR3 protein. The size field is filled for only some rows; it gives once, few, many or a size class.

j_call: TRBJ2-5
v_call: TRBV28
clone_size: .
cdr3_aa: CASSPGTSRRTQYF

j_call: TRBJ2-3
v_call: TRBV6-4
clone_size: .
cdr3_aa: CASSDSGRDTQYF

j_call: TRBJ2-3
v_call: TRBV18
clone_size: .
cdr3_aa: CASSPGVPTHTDTQYF

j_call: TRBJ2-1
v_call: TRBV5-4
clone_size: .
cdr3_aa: CASSRTGVHSYNEQIF

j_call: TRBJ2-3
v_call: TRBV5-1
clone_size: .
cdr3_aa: CASSLAPGGPDTQYF

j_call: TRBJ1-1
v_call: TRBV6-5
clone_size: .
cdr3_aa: CASSYKWWGNTEAFF

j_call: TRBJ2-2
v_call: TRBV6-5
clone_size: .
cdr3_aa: CASSTTGGWTGELFF

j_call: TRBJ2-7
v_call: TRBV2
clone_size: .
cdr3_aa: CASRETSGMGEQYF

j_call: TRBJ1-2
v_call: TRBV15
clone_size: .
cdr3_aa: CATSREGQGFGYTF

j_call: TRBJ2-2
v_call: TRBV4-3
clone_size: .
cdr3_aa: CASSPGLQGTGELFF

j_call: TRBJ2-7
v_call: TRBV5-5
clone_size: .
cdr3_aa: CASSLGLRSYEQYF

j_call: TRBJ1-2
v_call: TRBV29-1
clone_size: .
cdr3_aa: CSVMVHDGYTF

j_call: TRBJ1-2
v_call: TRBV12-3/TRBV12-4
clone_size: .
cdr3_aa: CASSGINYGYTF

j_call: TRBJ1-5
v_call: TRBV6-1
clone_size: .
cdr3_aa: CASSKRGGSQPQHF

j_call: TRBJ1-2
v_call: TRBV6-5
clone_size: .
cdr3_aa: CASVSYRDPNYGYTF

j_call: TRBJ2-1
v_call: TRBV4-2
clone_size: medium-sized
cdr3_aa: CASRGGYNEQFF

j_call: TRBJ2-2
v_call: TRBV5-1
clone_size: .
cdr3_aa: CASSLTGGGLSNTGELFF

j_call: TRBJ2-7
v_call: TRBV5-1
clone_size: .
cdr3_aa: CASSLATGQYEQYF

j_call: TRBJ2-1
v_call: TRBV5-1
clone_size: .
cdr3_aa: CASSLVWVSSYNEQFF

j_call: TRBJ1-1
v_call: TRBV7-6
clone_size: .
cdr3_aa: CASSHDRLTEAFF

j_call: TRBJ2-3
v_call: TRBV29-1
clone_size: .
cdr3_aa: CSAVPSGSSSTDTQYF

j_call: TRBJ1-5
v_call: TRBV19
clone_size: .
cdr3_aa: CASSALDRGYQPQHF

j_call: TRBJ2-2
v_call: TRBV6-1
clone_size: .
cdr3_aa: CASSVRVEGGELFF

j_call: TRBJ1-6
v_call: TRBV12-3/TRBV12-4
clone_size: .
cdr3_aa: CASSLEDSNSPLHF

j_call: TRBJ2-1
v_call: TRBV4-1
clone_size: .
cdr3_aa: CASSQASGGMVNEQFF

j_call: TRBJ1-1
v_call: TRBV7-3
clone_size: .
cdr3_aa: CASSFTDGNTEAFF

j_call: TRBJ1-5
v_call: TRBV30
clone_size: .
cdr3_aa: CAWSTDRDQPQHF

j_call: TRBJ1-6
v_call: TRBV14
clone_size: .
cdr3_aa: CASSSPYSPLHF

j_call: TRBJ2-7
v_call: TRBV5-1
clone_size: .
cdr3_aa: CASSPGAVGVLEQYF

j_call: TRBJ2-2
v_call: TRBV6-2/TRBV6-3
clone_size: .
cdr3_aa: CASSSGLAGGAYTGELFF

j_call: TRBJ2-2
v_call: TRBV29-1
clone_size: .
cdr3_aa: CSVDDSTGELFF

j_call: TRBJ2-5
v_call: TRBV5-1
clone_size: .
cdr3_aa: CASSKGLRGRETQYF

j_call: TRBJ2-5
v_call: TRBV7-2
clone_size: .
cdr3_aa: CASSLSGPTETQYF

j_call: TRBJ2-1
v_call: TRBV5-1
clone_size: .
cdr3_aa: CASSLAGDGYNEQFF

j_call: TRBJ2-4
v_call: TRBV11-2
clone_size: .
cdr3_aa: CASSPEGGQRAKNIQYF

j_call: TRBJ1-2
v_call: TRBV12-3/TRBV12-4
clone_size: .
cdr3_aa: CASSSRQGSYGYTF

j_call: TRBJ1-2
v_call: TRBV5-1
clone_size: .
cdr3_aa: CASSLGQGSSGSGYTF

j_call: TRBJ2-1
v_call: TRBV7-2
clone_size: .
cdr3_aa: CASSSGLAGYNEQFF

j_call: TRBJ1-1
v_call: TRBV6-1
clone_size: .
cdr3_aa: CASMREGRGTEAFF

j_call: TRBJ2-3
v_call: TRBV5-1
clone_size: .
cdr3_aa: CASSSRMGAGPTDTQYF

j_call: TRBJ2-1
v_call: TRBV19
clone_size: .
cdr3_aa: CASTPGWASGGGEQFF

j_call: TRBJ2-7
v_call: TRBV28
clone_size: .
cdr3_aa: CASSLRRLPHYEQYF

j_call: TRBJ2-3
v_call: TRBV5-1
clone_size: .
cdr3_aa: CASSVVGSTDTQYF